Below are 30 T cell receptor beta chains sequenced from a single sample in a study of OX40 agonist ivuxolimab in advanced cancers. Data came from immunoSEQ multiplex PCR; TCRdb stores just in-frame clones and leaves some out. The sample yields 65,000 to 75,000 clones, approximately 87% seen once. This sample comprised CD4+ or CD8+ T cells sorted from blood, obtained in a trial of the OX40 agonist ivuxolimab. Receptors originate from an adult with an advanced solid tumor such as melanoma, head and neck, liver or kidney cancer.

The V call is TRBV7-3, the J call TRBJ2-1, with 10 positions matching TRBD2. This CDR3 is built from 15 residues. CDR1 SGHTA and CDR2 FQGTGA come from the germline V gene. The J segment lost 7 bases and the V segment lost 5 bases, leaving 8 bases of the junction unmatched. DNA for the CDR3: TGTGCCAGCAGCCGGAGCGGGAGGGCCGGAAATGAGCAGTTCTTC. As protein: CASSRSGRAGNEQFF.

The genes are TRBV5-1 and TRBJ1-1; D is undetermined. The CDR3 has 13 amino acids. Germline values: CDR1 SGHRS, CDR2 YFSETQ. Trimming left V 2 bases short and J 0 bases short, with 5 bases between. CDR3 in amino acids: CASSFDLNTEAFF. CDR3 in DNA: TGCGCCAGCAGCTTCGATCTGAACACTGAAGCTTTCTTT. Full variable domain (remainder filled in from reference TRBV5-1 and TRBJ1-1): KAGVTQTPRYLIKTRGQQVTLSCSPISGHRSVSWYQQTPGQGLQFLFEYFSETQRNKGNFPGRFSGRQFSNSRSEMNVSTLELGDSALYLCASSFDLNTEAFFGQGTRLTVV.

CDR3 sequence: CASSLRGARGEAFF. Written as DNA, the CDR3 is TGTGCCAGCAGTTTAAGGGGGGCGCGGGGGGAAGCTTTCTTT. The J gene is TRBJ1-1, the V gene TRBV28; possible D gene TRBD1, 6 bases. The CDR3 extends over 14 amino acids. Per germline, CDR1 MDHEN and CDR2 SYDVKM. The V gene lost 2 bases and the J gene lost 8 bases, with 15 bases spanning the gap.

V and J are TRBV5-5 and TRBJ2-7; D perhaps matches TRBD1 (6 bases). V lost 5 bases to trimming and J lost 10 bases, with 22 bases between them. The germline V gene has CDR1 SGHKS and CDR2 YYEKEE (reference sequence). The CDR3 runs 14 residues. Here the CDR3 reads CASSSPGTPYHQYF. The CDR3 DNA follows: TGTGCCAGCAGTTCTCCCGGGACACCATATCACCAGTACTTC.

This clone was recorded once. DNA of the CDR3: TGTGCCAGCCTGCCGGGACAGGGGACCACAGATACGCAGTATTTT. Its translation is CASLPGQGTTDTQYF. This chain uses TRBV19 with TRBJ2-3; 10 bases align to TRBD1. V shed 9 bases and J 2 bases; nucleotides not matched to a gene: 8. From germline, CDR1 is LNHDA and CDR2 SQIVND (reference sequence). The CDR3 extends over 15 amino acids.

This rearrangement joins TRBV2 to TRBJ2-2; 7 nucleotides line up with TRBD2. Germline lookup yields CDR1 SNHLY and CDR2 FYNNEI. The V gene end was trimmed by 4 bases and the J gene end by 5 bases; junction bases not matched to a gene: 7. This CDR3 is built from 15 residues. The CDR3 loop is CASSVWTRQTGELFF. CDR3 coding DNA: TGTGCCAGCAGTGTCTGGACTAGACAGACCGGGGAGCTGTTTTTT. Supplemented by reference TRBV2 and TRBJ2-2, the full variable domain reads EPEVTQTPSHQVTQMGQEVILRCVPISNHLYFYWYRQILGQKVEFLVSFYNNEISEKSEIFDDQFSVERPDGSNFTLKIRSTKLEDSAMYFCASSVWTRQTGELFFGEGSRLTVL.

The chain couples TRBV28 to TRBJ1-1; maybe TRBD1 (5 bases). Germline V gene data show CDR1 as MDHEN and CDR2 as SYDVKM. CDR3 length equals 11 residues. The V end lost 10 bases, the J end lost 9 bases, and 15 bases lay between the germline ends. CDR3 coding DNA: TGTGCCACCATAGGGACTCCTCAAGCTTTCTTT. Translating it yields CATIGTPQAFF. Variable domain in full (rest from reference TRBV28 and TRBJ1-1): DVKVTQSSRYLVKRTGEKVFLECVQDMDHENMFWYRQDPGLGLRLIYFSYDVKMKEKGDIPEGYSVSREKKERFSLILESASTNQTSMYLCATIGTPQAFFGQGTRLTVV.

This chain links TRBV5-1 with TRBJ1-2, with 8 bases that match TRBD1. Germline CDR1 SGHRS, CDR2 YFSETQ. The CDR3 covers 17 residues. V shed 1 base and J 0 bases; nucleotides not matched to a gene: 8. The CDR3 region has the DNA TGCGCCAGCAGCTTGATTCAGGGGGCAGGAGCTAACTATGGCTACACCTTC. Its protein product is CASSLIQGAGANYGYTF.

The genes are TRBV19 and TRBJ2-3; perhaps TRBD1 as D (6 bases). The CDR3 covers 15 residues. Germline-derived CDR1 and CDR2 are LNHDA and SQIVND (reference sequence). Between the trimmed V and J ends, which lost 6 bases and 2 bases, there was a span of 15 bases. In nucleotides, the CDR3 is TGTGCCAGTAGCTTCCAGCAGGGGATCACAGATACGCAGTATTTT. Translating it yields CASSFQQGITDTQYF.

About this clone: At one of its ends the junction is not consistent with the germline gene, which may arise from a read error. The chain carries TRBV14 and TRBJ2-7; TRBD2 is a possible D gene (5 bases). CDR3 size: 12 residues. The germline CDR1 and CDR2 sequences are SGHDN and FVKESK. CDR3 DNA sequence: TGTGCCAGCAGCCATTCCGGGGAACGGGATTTCTTC. This encodes CASSHSGERDFF.

The chain carries TRBV7-9 and TRBJ1-2, with D uncertain. The V end lost 1 base, the J end lost 0 bases, and 9 bases lay between the germline ends. Germline CDR1 reads SEHNR; CDR2 reads FQNEAQ (reference sequence). CDR3 length: 15 residues. CDR3 in DNA: TGTGCCAGCAGCTTAGAGGCCATAGCTAACTATGGCTACACCTTC. Translating it yields CASSLEAIANYGYTF.

The V gene is TRBV9, the J gene TRBJ2-2; perhaps TRBD2 as D (5 bases). The CDR3 is made up of 13 amino acids. V was cut by 0 bases and J by 7 bases, with 7 bases left in between. Per germline, CDR1 SGDLS and CDR2 YYNGEE. For the CDR3, the DNA is TGTGCCAGCAGCGTAGTAGGGAGCGGGGAGCTGTTTTTT. Its protein product is CASSVVGSGELFF.

The chain employs TRBV12-5 and TRBJ2-2; possible D gene TRBD1, 6 bases. V lost 5 bases and J lost 8, with 9 bases in between. The CDR3 spans 12 residues. CDR1 and CDR2 (germline): LGHNT, FRNRAP. The CDR3 sequence: CASGQGLGELFF. In DNA, the CDR3 is TGTGCTAGTGGTCAGGGGTTAGGGGAGCTGTTTTTT. Looking up the rest from reference TRBV12-5 and TRBJ2-2 gives the full variable domain: DARVTQTPRHKVTEMGQEVTMRCQPILGHNTVFWYRQTMMQGLELLAYFRNRAPLDDSGMPKDRFSAEMPDATLATLKIQPSEPRDSAVYFCASGQGLGELFFGEGSRLTVL.

The CDR3 DNA reads as TGTGCCAGCAGTTTCGAGCTTACCCCTTCCTACGAGCAGTACTTC. The encoded protein is CASSFELTPSYEQYF. The V call is TRBV28, the J call TRBJ2-7; D is unclear. The germline V gene has CDR1 MDHEN and CDR2 SYDVKM. The CDR3 spans 15 residues. V shed 3 bases and J shed 1 base, with 13 bases lying between them.

This rearrangement joins TRBV29-1 to TRBJ2-7; D possibly corresponds to TRBD1 (6 bases). Germline loops: CDR1 SQVTM, CDR2 ANQGSEA. CDR3 size: 13 residues. Trimming removed 0 bases from V and 6 bases from J, with 12 bases in between. CDR3 bases: TGCAGCGTTGAAGATCGTCAGGGGCTCGAGCAGTACTTC. As protein: CSVEDRQGLEQYF.

The chain uses TRBV4-1 and TRBJ2-3; D gene unclear. Germline V lookup: CDR1 MGHRA, CDR2 YSYEKL. V was pared by 4 bases and J by 2 bases, with 16 bases between. This CDR3 is 16 amino acids long. In DNA, the CDR3 is TGCGCCAGCAGCCCCCGCGCAGGACGCAACACAGATACGCAGTATTTT. Its protein is CASSPRAGRNTDTQYF.

This clone was counted a single time. The CDR3 loop is CASSRRDWNEETQYF. CDR3 nucleotides: TGCGCCAGCAGCCGCCGGGACTGGAATGAAGAGACCCAGTACTTC. The rearrangement links TRBV4-1 to TRBJ2-5; D may be TRBD2 (6 bases). The germline V and J ends were trimmed by 4 bases and 3 bases, with 15 bases remaining between them. Germline loops: CDR1 MGHRA, CDR2 YSYEKL. This CDR3 contains 15 residues.

This rearrangement joins TRBV18 to TRBJ2-5, with 7 nucleotides matching TRBD2. Losses at the gene ends were 0 bases for V and 5 bases for J; bases not matched to a gene: 9. Germline V gene data show CDR1 as KGHSH and CDR2 as LQKENI. The length of the CDR3 is 16 residues. The CDR3 is CASSPPRAGVWETQYF. CDR3 nucleotide sequence: TGTGCCAGCTCACCACCGAGGGCGGGAGTTTGGGAGACCCAGTACTTC.

This rearrangement joins TRBV5-8 to TRBJ2-2; D unresolved. Germline V gives CDR1 SGHTS, CDR2 YDEGEE. Trimming cost V 1 base and J 1 base, with 2 bases left between them. CDR3 length: 13 residues. CDR3 protein: CASSLMNTGELFF. The CDR3 DNA is TGTGCCAGCAGCTTGATGAACACCGGGGAGCTGTTTTTT. Full variable domain (rest looked up from reference TRBV5-8 and TRBJ2-2): EAGVTQSPTHLIKTRGQQATLRCSPISGHTSVYWYQQALGLGLQFLLWYDEGEERNRGNFPPRFSGRQFPNYSSELNVNALELEDSALYLCASSLMNTGELFFGEGSRLTVL.

This chain connects TRBV10-1 to TRBJ1-2; D is unclear. The V gene lost 6 bases and the J gene lost 1 base, with 6 bases spanning the gap. CDR3 size: 12 residues. The germline V gene encodes CDR1 WNHNN and CDR2 SYGVQD (reference sequence). The CDR3 loop is CASRGNNYGYTF. In DNA, the CDR3 is TGCGCCAGCAGGGGGAATAACTATGGCTACACCTTC.

This chain links TRBV5-1 with TRBJ2-2, with 7 bases matching TRBD1. The germline V gene encodes CDR1 SGHRS and CDR2 YFSETQ. J gave up 0 bases and V 5 bases, and 7 bases lay outside the gene matches. The CDR3 contains 16 residues. CDR3 in amino acids: CASSYTGATNTGELFF. The CDR3 coding sequence is TGCGCCAGCAGTTATACAGGGGCGACGAACACCGGGGAGCTGTTTTTT.

CDR3 amino acids: CASSGLGGGQQYF. Here the CDR3 DNA reads TGTGCCAGCAGCGGGCTCGGTGGAGGACAGCAGTACTTC. The V call is TRBV9, the J call TRBJ2-7; weak D call: TRBD2 (5 bases). V gave up 3 bases and J gave up 8 bases, with 15 bases separating them. Per the germline V gene, CDR1 is SGDLS and CDR2 is YYNGEE. The CDR3 consists of 13 residues.

This chain links TRBV2 with TRBJ1-4, with D maybe TRBD1 (6 bases). Germline V lookup: CDR1 SNHLY, CDR2 FYNNEI. This CDR3 is built from 14 residues. Trimming shortened V by 6 bases and J by 7 bases, and 15 bases separated the two germline ends. CDR3 protein: CASRRGQGGEKLFF. The CDR3 nucleotides are TGTGCCAGCAGGCGGGGGCAGGGTGGTGAAAAACTGTTTTTT.

V and J are TRBV5-1 and TRBJ2-2; 7 nucleotides align to TRBD1. Germline lookup yields CDR1 SGHRS and CDR2 YFSETQ. Trimming at V came to 4 bases and at J to 3 bases, leaving 6 bases not matched to a gene. The CDR3 contains 15 residues. CDR3 in amino acids: CASSAVQGDTGELFF. CDR3 sequence (DNA): TGCGCCAGCAGCGCCGTGCAGGGGGACACCGGGGAGCTGTTTTTT. The whole variable domain, remainder taken from reference TRBV5-1 and TRBJ2-2, is KAGVTQTPRYLIKTRGQQVTLSCSPISGHRSVSWYQQTPGQGLQFLFEYFSETQRNKGNFPGRFSGRQFSNSRSEMNVSTLELGDSALYLCASSAVQGDTGELFFGEGSRLTVL.

The chain employs TRBV6-6 and TRBJ2-5; D assignment may be TRBD1 or TRBD2 (5 bases each). V lost 2 bases to trimming and J lost 3 bases, with 10 bases between them. The CDR3 totals 14 residues. Germline CDR1 reads MNHNY; CDR2 reads SVGAGI (reference sequence). The CDR3 sequence is CASSYRGAKETQYF. CDR3 coding DNA: TGTGCCAGCAGTTACCGAGGGGCAAAAGAGACCCAGTACTTC.

The chain has TRBV15 and TRBJ2-2; D is unresolved. There are 13 residues in the CDR3. Germline V gene data show CDR1 as LNHNV and CDR2 as YYDKDF (reference sequence). Trimming took off 9 bases at V and 5 bases at J, with 13 bases between the two ends. The CDR3 DNA reads TGTGCCACTACCACACAGTTTACCGGGGAGCTGTTTTTT. Protein: CATTTQFTGELFF. Full variable domain (outside the CDR3, taken from reference TRBV15 and TRBJ2-2): DAMVIQNPRYQVTQFGKPVTLSCSQTLNHNVMYWYQQKSSQAPKLLFHYYDKDFNNEADTPDNFQSRRPNTSFCFLDIRSPGLGDTAMYLCATTTQFTGELFFGEGSRLTVL.

This clone was seen a single time. This chain connects TRBV15 to TRBJ2-3, with 9 bases that match TRBD2. The V and J ends lost 2 bases and 12 bases, in that order; junction bases with no gene match: 9. Germline CDR1 reads LNHNV; CDR2 reads YYDKDF (reference sequence). CDR3 length: 14 amino acids. Here the CDR3 reads CATSRPQSGRTQYF. The CDR3 DNA is TGTGCCACCAGCAGACCACAGAGCGGGAGGACACAGTATTTT.

The chain uses TRBV4-1 and TRBJ2-1; TRBD2 matches at 13 bases. Trimming removed 3 bases from V and 8 bases from J; junction bases left unmatched: 13. This CDR3 has 18 amino acids. Per the germline V gene, CDR1 is MGHRA and CDR2 is YSYEKL. CDR3 sequence: CASSHPGLAGRSWDEQFF. The CDR3 nucleotides read TGCGCCAGCAGCCACCCGGGACTAGCGGGAAGGAGTTGGGATGAGCAGTTCTTC.

J is TRBJ1-4 and V is TRBV18, with D unresolved. Trimming pared 2 bases from V and 8 bases from J, leaving 9 bases between. Germline V CDR1 and CDR2: KGHSH, LQKENI. CDR3 length equals 13 residues. CDR3 residues: CASSPYIPEKLFF. The CDR3 bases are TGTGCCAGCTCACCATACATCCCCGAAAAACTGTTTTTT.

This clone was detected once. The CDR3 reads CASSSPTSGISYEQYF. The CDR3 nucleotides are TGTGCCAGCAGTTCCCCGACTAGCGGGATCTCCTACGAGCAGTACTTC. This rearrangement joins TRBV27 to TRBJ2-5, with 11 bases aligning to TRBD2. The assigned J gene may be wrong: the sequence end matches TRBJ2-7 better. The CDR3 has 16 amino acids. Germline V gives CDR1 MNHEY, CDR2 SMNVEV (reference sequence).